This T cell receptor beta chain came from a study of cytomegalovirus exposure and HLA in healthy donors listed by TCRdb under 2017. About the study as a whole: According to a later analysis, one platform produced both the roughly 110 validation repertoires and the 670 or so repertoires of the first cohort. Along with the roughly 610-subject first cohort, a separate validation cohort of 120 different subjects was used. The study aimed to test whether cataloging public T cell receptors could reveal signatures of past pathogen exposure. High-throughput TCR immunosequencing, statistical association of individual TCRs with disease status, and machine learning were combined to predict cytomegalovirus infection status.

The donors were included in the validation cohort of some 120 subjects, a group kept apart from the approximately 670-subject first cohort. Worth noting for this clone: The antigen it recognizes is unknown. Nothing much larger sits one base from this clone, and base qualities are not available.

The CDR3 contains 15 residues, cysteine and phenylalanine counted. Only the CDR3 DNA is retained, 45 bases long and in frame from the first base. The V and J ends are trimmed by 0 bases and 3 bases, leaving 11 bases between them. CDR1 and CDR2 were assigned from the germline V gene (reference sequence) as SGHNT and YYREEE. Libraries were prepared through the immunoSEQ multiplex PCR assay. On the study's bioinformatics: To diagnose cytomegalovirus status from the catalog of TCR beta chain sequences, a statistical classification framework was built. TCRdb holds this immuneACCESS table with in-frame rearrangements only. Some clones are missing; in checked studies, unresolved V genes explain under half, and the rest has no known cause. The V and J calls and clone size are taken from that table; D and trimming were inferred from the DNA. Across this sample there are approximately 150,000 clones, with 85% seen only once. The top ten hold 2% to 2.5% of the sample.

Overall results and qualifications from the work: The study gave a list of under 200 TCR beta chains associated with cytomegalovirus. A few of the identified cytomegalovirus-associated TCR beta chains were confirmed in vitro to be specific for cytomegalovirus antigens. In a later analysis, TCRs clustered in the first cohort were found to also tend to co-occur in the approximately 110 validation repertoires, with 94% of cluster scores above 0. The authors suggested that the approach could potentially be generalized to other disease states and immunological phenotypes. Most TCR sequences were observed very rarely across donors, whereas some public TCRs were present in many individuals. A later analysis had no HLA typing for the validation cohort, so co-occurrence there was scored across all 130 or so repertoires. The classifier was reported to diagnose cytomegalovirus status with high specificity and sensitivity in both the original cohort and the validation cohort.

The sequenced sample consisted of PBMCs. The chain couples TRBV5-4 to TRBJ2-3, with TRBD1 perhaps the D gene, on 6 matching bases. This clonotype originated in a man aged 25 to 40 in good health and CMV-seropositive. The CDR3 has the sequence CASSLGGQGTDTQYF. The sequenced DNA: TGTGCCAGCAGCTTGGGGGGCCAGGGGACAGATACGCAGTATTTT.